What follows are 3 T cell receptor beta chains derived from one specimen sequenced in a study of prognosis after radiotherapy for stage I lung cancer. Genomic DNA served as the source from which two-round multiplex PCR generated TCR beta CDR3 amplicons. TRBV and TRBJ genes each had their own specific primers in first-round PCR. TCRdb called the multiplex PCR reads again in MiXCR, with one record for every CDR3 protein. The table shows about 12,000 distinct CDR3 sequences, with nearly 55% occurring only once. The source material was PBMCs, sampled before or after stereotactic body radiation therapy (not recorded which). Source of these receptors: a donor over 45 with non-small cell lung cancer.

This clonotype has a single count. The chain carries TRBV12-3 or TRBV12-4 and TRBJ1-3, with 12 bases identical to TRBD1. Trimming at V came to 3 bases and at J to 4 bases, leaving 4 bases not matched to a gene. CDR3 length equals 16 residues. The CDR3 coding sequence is TGTGCCAGCAGTTTGGGACAGGGGGCGTGGGGAAACACCATATATTTT. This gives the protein CASSLGQGAWGNTIYF.

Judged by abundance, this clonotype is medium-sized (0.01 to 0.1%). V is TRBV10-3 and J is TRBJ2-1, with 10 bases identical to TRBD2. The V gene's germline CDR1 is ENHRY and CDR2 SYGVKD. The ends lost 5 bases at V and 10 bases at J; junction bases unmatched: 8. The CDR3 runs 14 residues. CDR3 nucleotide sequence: TGTGCCATCAGTCAAGCGGGAGGGCGGGAGGAGCAGTTCTTC. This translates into CAISQAGGREEQFF.

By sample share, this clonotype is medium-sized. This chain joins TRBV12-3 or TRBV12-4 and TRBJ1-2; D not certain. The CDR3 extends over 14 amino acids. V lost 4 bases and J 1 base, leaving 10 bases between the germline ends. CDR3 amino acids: CASSSRLSNYGYTF. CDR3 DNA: TGTGCCAGCAGTTCTCGATTGAGTAACTATGGCTACACCTTC.